Detailed here is one TCR beta chain. The specificity of this receptor is unknown. No qualities accompany the bases; no much larger clone lies one base away. The data stem from a study of blood T cell repertoires in COVID-19 (TCRdb year 2020). For the study in its entirety: Samples from collaborators originated in the United States, Italy and Spain and spanned both the acute and convalescent phases of COVID-19. The prospective study material was composed of cDNA or gDNA derived from T cells, B-cell-depleted T cells, or PBMCs. The dataset comprised deeply sampled blood TCRbeta repertoires from subjects exposed to, actively infected with, or recovered from COVID-19. The repertoires were released in a freely available public database meant as a resource for research on the immune response to SARS-CoV-2. Samples were obtained from the ongoing ImmuneRACE study (first 160 participants) and from roughly 1,300 subjects provided by 6 global collaborators. Nearly every sample came with metadata listing a de-identified subject ID, COVID-19 status, age in years and sex. Where HLA class I and class II types were available, the types were taken from metadata supplied by the sample provider, not from assay-based typing. What the study reported, not specific to this receptor: The amount of clinical and demographic metadata varied by source and participant and was provided uncurated.

Between the V and J ends, shortened by 5 bases and 9 bases respectively, the junction contains 17 bases. Its CDR3 holds 14 amino acids, cysteine through phenylalanine. Only the CDR3 part of the read is kept: 42 bases, read in frame from the first base. The germline V gene yields MDHEN for CDR1 and SYDVKM for CDR2. Whole blood was collected in K2EDTA tubes by collaborating institutions according to the institutions' own protocols. Collaborator samples were shipped for TCRbeta analysis as frozen whole blood, isolated PBMCs, or DNA extracted from either sample type. TCRbeta CDR3 regions were amplified from genomic DNA by means of the immunoSEQ Assay, a bias-controlled multiplex PCR. As for the original processing: The number of nucleated cells in each sample was estimated from the amplification of reference gene primers within the assay. To quantify the absolute abundance of each unique TCRbeta CDR3 rearrangement, sequence reads were collapsed and filtered. For each sample, productive Simpson clonality was calculated as the square root of Simpson's diversity index across productive rearrangements. TCRdb provides this immuneACCESS table in a form limited to in-frame rearrangements. Some clones are lacking; in checked studies, under half of them reflect an unresolved V gene, and why the rest are absent is not known. The V and J calls and the clone size are those of that table, but D and trimming were determined from the DNA. This sample has approximately 58,000 clones in its table, and around nine tenths of those were observed once. The ten largest clonotypes hold around 8.4% of the sample.

Sequencing was carried out using peripheral blood. The chain uses TRBV28 and TRBJ1-5; the D gene assignment is ambiguous. This sequence originates from a woman of 80 years or more with active COVID-19. The DNA reads as follows: TGTGCCAGCAGTAGAAGGAAGCGTATACCGCCCCAGCATTTT. This codes for CASSRRKRIPPQHF.